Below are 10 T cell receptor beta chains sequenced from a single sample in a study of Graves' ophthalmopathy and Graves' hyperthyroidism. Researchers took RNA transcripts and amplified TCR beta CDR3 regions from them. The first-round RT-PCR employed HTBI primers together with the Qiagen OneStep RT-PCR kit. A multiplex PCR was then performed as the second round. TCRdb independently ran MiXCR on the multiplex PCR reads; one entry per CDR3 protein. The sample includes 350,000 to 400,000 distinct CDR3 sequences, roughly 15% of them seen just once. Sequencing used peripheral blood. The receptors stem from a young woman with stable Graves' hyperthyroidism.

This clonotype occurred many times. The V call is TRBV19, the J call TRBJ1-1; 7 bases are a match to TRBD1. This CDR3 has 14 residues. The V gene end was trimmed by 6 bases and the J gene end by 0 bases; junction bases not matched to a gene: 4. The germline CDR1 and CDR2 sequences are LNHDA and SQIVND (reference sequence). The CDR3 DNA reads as TGTGCCAGTAGGGAAGACAGGGTGAACACTGAAGCTTTCTTT. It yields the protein CASREDRVNTEAFF.

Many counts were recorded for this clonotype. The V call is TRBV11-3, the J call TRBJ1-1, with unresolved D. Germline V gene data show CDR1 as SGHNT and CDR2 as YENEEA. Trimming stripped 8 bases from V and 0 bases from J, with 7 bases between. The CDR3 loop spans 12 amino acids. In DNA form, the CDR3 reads TGTGCCAGCGGGTTCATGAACACTGAAGCTTTCTTT. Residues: CASGFMNTEAFF.

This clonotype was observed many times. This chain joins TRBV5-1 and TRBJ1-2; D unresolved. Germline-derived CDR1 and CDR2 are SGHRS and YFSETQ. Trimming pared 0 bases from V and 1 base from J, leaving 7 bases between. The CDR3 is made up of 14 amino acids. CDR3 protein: CASSLVGNNYGYTF. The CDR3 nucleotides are TGCGCCAGCAGCTTGGTTGGGAATAACTATGGCTACACCTTC.

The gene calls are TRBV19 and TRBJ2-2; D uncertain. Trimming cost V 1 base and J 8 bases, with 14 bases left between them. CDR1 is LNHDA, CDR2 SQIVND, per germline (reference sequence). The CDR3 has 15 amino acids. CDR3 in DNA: TGTGCCAGTAGTATAGGGCCGAGTTTAAAGGGGGAGCTGTTTTTT. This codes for CASSIGPSLKGELFF.

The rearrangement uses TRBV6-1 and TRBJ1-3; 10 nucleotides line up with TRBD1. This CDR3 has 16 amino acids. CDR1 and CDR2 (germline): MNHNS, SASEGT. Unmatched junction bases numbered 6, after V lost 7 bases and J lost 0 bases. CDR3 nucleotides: TGTGCCAGCACTGGGACAGGGGCATACTCTGGAAACACCATATATTTT. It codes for CASTGTGAYSGNTIYF.

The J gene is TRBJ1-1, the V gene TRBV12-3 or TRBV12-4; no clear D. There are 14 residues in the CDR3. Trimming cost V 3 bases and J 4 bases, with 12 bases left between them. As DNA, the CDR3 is TGTGCCAGCAGTTTCACGGGAGATGCCACTGAAGCTTTCTTT. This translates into CASSFTGDATEAFF.

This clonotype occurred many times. The CDR3 coding sequence is TGTGCCAGCAGTGCAAGCGCGGGACGCTTCTACGAGCAGTACTTC. Translated: CASSASAGRFYEQYF. The chain carries TRBV12-3 or TRBV12-4 and TRBJ2-7, with a tentative D call TRBD2 (6 bases). V shed 5 bases and J shed 3 bases, with 17 bases lying between them. This CDR3 has 15 residues.

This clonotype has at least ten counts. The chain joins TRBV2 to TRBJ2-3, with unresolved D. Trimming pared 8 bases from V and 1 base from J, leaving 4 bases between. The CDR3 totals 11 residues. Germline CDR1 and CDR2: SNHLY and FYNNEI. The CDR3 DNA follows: TGTGCCAGCCACCGCACAGATACGCAGTATTTT. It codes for CASHRTDTQYF.

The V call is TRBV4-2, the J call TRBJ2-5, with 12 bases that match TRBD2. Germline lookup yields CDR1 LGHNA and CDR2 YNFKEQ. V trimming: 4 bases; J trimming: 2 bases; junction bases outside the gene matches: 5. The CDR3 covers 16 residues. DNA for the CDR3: TGTGCCAGCAGCCCGTCTAGCGGGGGGGGTCAAGAGACCCAGTACTTC. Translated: CASSPSSGGGQETQYF.

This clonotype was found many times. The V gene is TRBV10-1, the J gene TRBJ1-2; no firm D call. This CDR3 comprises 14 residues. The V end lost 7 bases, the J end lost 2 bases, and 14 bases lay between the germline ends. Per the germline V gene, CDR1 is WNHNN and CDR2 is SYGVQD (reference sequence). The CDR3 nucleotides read TGCGCCAGCACCCACCCCCCAGGCAACTATGGCTACACCTTC. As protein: CASTHPPGNYGYTF.